This T cell receptor beta chain was sequenced for a study of Graves' ophthalmopathy and Graves' hyperthyroidism. This clonotype was seen at least ten times. The TCR beta CDR3 regions underwent amplification from RNA transcripts. HTBI primers were used in a first-round RT-PCR, which preceded a second-round multiplex PCR. From the multiplex PCR reads, TCRdb called clonotypes with MiXCR, one entry per CDR3 protein. The sample carries about 390,000 distinct CDR3 sequences, 15% recorded once. The germline V and J ends were trimmed by 0 bases and 3 bases, with 11 bases remaining between them. The length of the CDR3 is 14 residues. Germline V CDR1 and CDR2: DFQATT, SNEGSKA (reference sequence).

Input material: peripheral blood. V is TRBV20-1 and J is TRBJ1-1; D gene uncertain. This receptor was obtained from a woman aged 18-35 years with stable Graves' hyperthyroidism. The CDR3 loop reads CSARDPSAYTEAFF. The DNA for the CDR3 is TGCAGTGCTAGAGATCCATCGGCTTACACTGAAGCTTTCTTT.